The 5 T cell receptor beta chains presented below share a single source sample, sequenced in a study of shared clonotypes between healthy human individuals. The repertoire was sequenced with immunoSEQ multiplex PCR; TCRdb's copy has only in-frame clones and lacks some. The sample has 2.3 million or so clones, approximately 93% seen once. The source material was naive CD4+ T cells from PBMCs. Subset of the sample: CD45RA+ positively selected. The receptors here all came from a man aged 18 to 29 in good health. Some clones in this sample may be carry-over from other donors' samples.

V and J are TRBV5-4 and TRBJ2-5, with D perhaps matching TRBD1 (6 bases). V lost 4 bases and J lost 5, with 12 bases in between. There are 13 residues in the CDR3. CDR1 is SGHNT and CDR2 is YYREEE in the germline V gene (reference sequence). The CDR3 nucleotides are TGTGCCAGCAGCCAAACCCAGGGGGAGACCCAGTACTTC. Protein: CASSQTQGETQYF.

This clone was detected once. The chain carries TRBV5-1 and TRBJ2-7; possibly TRBD2 for D (5 bases). Germline V gene lookup returns CDR1 SGHRS and CDR2 YFSETQ. The CDR3 contains 15 residues. V lost 0 bases and J 6 bases, leaving 16 bases between the germline ends. The CDR3 spells CASSLAAFGGSEQYF. The CDR3 DNA reads TGCGCCAGCAGCTTGGCGGCTTTTGGTGGGAGCGAGCAGTACTTC.

The J gene is TRBJ2-3, the V gene TRBV6-1, with D perhaps matching TRBD1 (5 bases). The germline V gene has CDR1 MNHNS and CDR2 SASEGT. There are 18 residues in the CDR3. V was shortened by 1 base and J by 5 bases, with 22 bases between the two germline ends. CDR3 DNA sequence: TGTGCCAGCAGTGAAGGCTATGGTACAGGTCTTCAAGAAGATACGCAGTATTTT. Translating it yields CASSEGYGTGLQEDTQYF.

The chain combines TRBV5-1 with TRBJ2-7; TRBD2 matches at 13 bases. Germline lookup yields CDR1 SGHRS and CDR2 YFSETQ. Unmatched junction bases numbered 14, after V lost 7 bases and J lost 1 base. This CDR3 region has 18 residues. The CDR3 coding sequence is TGCGCCAGCGCCGCGGGACTAGCGGGAAGAACCCCTTCCTACGAGCAGTACTTC. This translates into CASAAGLAGRTPSYEQYF.

The chain employs TRBV28 and TRBJ1-2, with no clear D. CDR3 size: 17 residues. V lost 1 base and J lost 0, with 15 bases in between. Germline CDR1 and CDR2: MDHEN and SYDVKM. The CDR3 region is CASSLFTVGFSNYGYTF. CDR3 nucleotide sequence: TGTGCCAGCAGTTTATTTACAGTAGGTTTCTCTAACTATGGCTACACCTTC.